One and the same sample provided the 23 T cell receptor beta chains below, sequenced in a study of blood T cell repertoires in COVID-19. Sequencing used immunoSEQ multiplex PCR; TCRdb keeps in-frame clones, though not all of them. The sample lists 150,000 to 200,000 clones, approximately 85% occurring once. Sequencing was carried out using peripheral blood. Receptor source: a man aged 60-69 years with acute or convalescent COVID-19.

This clone is a singleton in its sample. The chain joins TRBV28 to TRBJ2-7; 7 bases align to TRBD2. The CDR3 consists of 14 residues. The V and J ends lost 7 bases and 9 bases, in that order; junction bases with no gene match: 15. Germline V gene lookup returns CDR1 MDHEN and CDR2 SYDVKM. The DNA for the CDR3 is TGTGCCAGCACCTCTAGCGGCACGCTTTTCGGGCAGTACTTC. Encoded protein: CASTSSGTLFGQYF.

J is TRBJ2-2 and V is TRBV19; 9 positions agree with TRBD2. Trimming took 3 bases from V and 6 from J; bases not matched to a gene: 5. Looked up from germline, CDR1 is LNHDA and CDR2 is SQIVND (reference sequence). The CDR3 totals 15 residues. In DNA form, the CDR3 reads TGTGCCAGTAGTATTAGCGGGAGAAACCCCGGGGAGCTGTTTTTT. This translates into CASSISGRNPGELFF.

The V call is TRBV7-2, the J call TRBJ2-7, with D tentatively TRBD1 (5 bases). Per germline, CDR1 SGHTA and CDR2 FQGNSA. This CDR3 is built from 13 residues. V dropped 0 bases and J dropped 3 bases, with 6 bases sitting between them. CDR3 in amino acids: CASSLAGVYEQYF. CDR3 nucleotides: TGTGCCAGCAGCTTAGCAGGGGTCTACGAGCAGTACTTC.

The chain recombines TRBV5-1 with TRBJ2-1, with a weak D call TRBD2 (5 bases). This CDR3 spans 15 amino acids. The V gene's germline CDR1 is SGHRS and CDR2 YFSETQ. V was shortened by 2 bases and J by 0 bases, with 9 bases between the two germline ends. CDR3 bases: TGCGCCAGCAGCTTTTCACGGGGCTCCTACAATGAGCAGTTCTTC. Protein sequence: CASSFSRGSYNEQFF. Full variable domain (rest looked up from reference TRBV5-1 and TRBJ2-1): KAGVTQTPRYLIKTRGQQVTLSCSPISGHRSVSWYQQTPGQGLQFLFEYFSETQRNKGNFPGRFSGRQFSNSRSEMNVSTLELGDSALYLCASSFSRGSYNEQFFGPGTRLTVL.

The chain has TRBV6-5 and TRBJ1-5; 10 positions match TRBD1. Germline trimming cut 2 bases from V and 4 bases from J; bases unmatched to any gene: 5. Germline CDR1 and CDR2: MNHEY and SVGAGI. This CDR3 has 16 residues. CDR3 DNA sequence: TGTGCCAGCAGTTACCGGGGACAGGGGTCGAATCAGCCCCAGCATTTT. Protein: CASSYRGQGSNQPQHF.

The chain links TRBV28 to TRBJ1-1; 7 bases line up with TRBD1. Germline CDR1 and CDR2: MDHEN and SYDVKM. The CDR3 is made up of 12 amino acids. CDR3 in DNA: TGTGTCGTAACAGGGGTGAACACTGAAGCTTTCTTT. It specifies CVVTGVNTEAFF.

The CDR3 bases are TGTGCCAGCAGTTACCAAGGGGGCAGGGAGACCCAGTACTTC. Translated: CASSYQGGRETQYF. The chain combines TRBV6-5 with TRBJ2-5, with TRBD1 matching over 7 bases. This CDR3 region has 14 residues. V lost 2 bases and J lost 5; bases outside the gene matches: 5. Germline V gene lookup returns CDR1 MNHEY and CDR2 SVGAGI.

This clone was observed once. The J gene is TRBJ2-2, the V gene TRBV10-3; D possibly corresponds to TRBD1 (6 bases). Deletions cut 6 bases from V and 2 bases from J, with 16 bases between. Germline V gene sequence: CDR1 ENHRY, CDR2 SYGVKD. This CDR3 is built from 16 residues. This CDR3 is CAISATGMDNTGELFF. The CDR3 bases are TGTGCCATCAGCGCTACAGGGATGGACAACACCGGGGAGCTGTTTTTT.

The chain recombines TRBV5-4 with TRBJ1-6; TRBD1 aligns across 8 bases. With 3 bases clipped from V and 9 bases from J, the junction kept 5 bases outside the gene matches. From germline, CDR1 is SGHNT and CDR2 YYREEE (reference sequence). The CDR3 extends over 14 amino acids. The CDR3 sequence: CASSSRTGSSPLHF. CDR3 DNA: TGTGCCAGCAGCTCCAGGACAGGGAGTTCACCCCTCCACTTT.

The chain is built from TRBV5-4 and TRBJ2-2; TRBD2 might be the D (7 bases). Trimming shortened V by 4 bases and J by 11 bases, and 18 bases separated the two germline ends. The V gene's germline CDR1 is SGHNT and CDR2 YYREEE (reference sequence). The length of the CDR3 is 14 residues. CDR3 in amino acids: CASSTGTKPSELFF. The DNA for the CDR3 is TGTGCCAGCAGCACAGGGACTAAGCCATCCGAGCTGTTTTTT.

This clone was counted a few times. This chain joins TRBV28 and TRBJ2-7; D gene ambiguous. The CDR3 is 12 residues long. V lost 1 base and J 4 bases, leaving 5 bases between the germline ends. Germline CDR1 and CDR2: MDHEN and SYDVKM. CDR3 residues: CASSLYRYEQYF. CDR3 DNA sequence: TGTGCCAGCAGTTTATACAGATACGAGCAGTACTTC.

The rearrangement links TRBV27 to TRBJ1-3, with 7 positions matching TRBD1. Germline loops: CDR1 MNHEY, CDR2 SMNVEV (reference sequence). The CDR3 is made up of 17 amino acids. The V segment lost 4 bases and the J segment 0 bases; nucleotides outside the gene matches: 9. The CDR3 sequence is CASSSYPGGFSGNTIYF. CDR3 bases: TGTGCCAGCAGTTCTTATCCAGGGGGATTCTCTGGAAACACCATATATTTT.

The chain recombines TRBV3-1 (or the pseudogene TRBV3-2) with TRBJ2-4; D call uncertain. Germline V gene sequence: CDR1 LGHDT, CDR2 YNNKEL (reference sequence). The V and J ends lost 4 bases and 2 bases respectively, with 12 bases between them. This CDR3 is built from 15 residues. Here the CDR3 reads CASSRTQDTKNIQYF. The CDR3 DNA reads as TGTGCCAGCAGCCGTACCCAGGATACCAAAAACATTCAGTACTTC.

The chain recombines TRBV19 with TRBJ1-5, with unresolved D. Germline V gene sequence: CDR1 LNHDA, CDR2 SQIVND (reference sequence). The CDR3 loop spans 15 amino acids. Trimming removed 4 bases from V and 9 bases from J, with 19 bases in between. The CDR3 DNA reads as TGTGCCAGTAGTACCCTTGCGGCGACCCCTGGGCCCCAGCATTTT. It encodes CASSTLAATPGPQHF.

The chain recombines TRBV5-5 with TRBJ2-7, with 11 bases identical to TRBD1. Germline CDR1 is SGHKS and CDR2 is YYEKEE (reference sequence). J was trimmed by 0 bases and V by 5 bases; bases with no gene match: 4. This CDR3 comprises 15 residues. The CDR3 bases are TGTGCCAGCAGACCCGGGACAGGGGGCTCCTACGAGCAGTACTTC. Protein: CASRPGTGGSYEQYF. The full variable domain, in which reference TRBV5-5 and TRBJ2-7 provide the parts outside the CDR3, is DAGVTQSPTHLIKTRGQQVTLRCSPISGHKSVSWYQQVLGQGPQFIFQYYEKEERGRGNFPDRFSARQFPNYSSELNVNALLLGDSALYLCASRPGTGGSYEQYFGPGTRLTVT.

On this clone: Additional DNA sequences in this sample encode the identical CDR3. The CDR3 DNA reads TGTGCCAGCAGCTTGGCCGGGAGCTATGGCTACACCTTC. This gives the protein CASSLAGSYGYTF. V is TRBV5-6 and J is TRBJ1-2; the D is unclear. The CDR3 sequence is 13 residues long. Trimming removed 0 bases at V and 4 bases at J, with 7 bases between. The germline V gene has CDR1 SGHDT and CDR2 YYEEEE. The variable domain in full, with the rest retrieved from reference TRBV5-6 and TRBJ1-2, is DAGVTQSPTHLIKTRGQQVTLRCSPKSGHDTVSWYQQALGQGPQFIFQYYEEEERQRGNFPDRFSGHQFPNYSSELNVNALLLGDSALYLCASSLAGSYGYTFGSGTRLTVV.

The DNA for the CDR3 is TGTGCCAGCAGTTTATCCCCAGGGACTATAAGGGCCGGGGAGCTGTTTTTT. Protein sequence: CASSLSPGTIRAGELFF. The chain employs TRBV28 and TRBJ2-2; 7 bases are a match to TRBD2. V trimming: 1 base; J trimming: 6 bases; junction bases outside the gene matches: 11. Germline V gene sequence: CDR1 MDHEN, CDR2 SYDVKM. This CDR3 contains 17 residues.

The chain recombines TRBV3-1 (or the pseudogene TRBV3-2) with TRBJ2-7; 10 bases line up with TRBD2. Losses at the gene ends were 1 base for V and 3 bases for J; bases not matched to a gene: 0. Germline lookup yields CDR1 LGHDT and CDR2 YNNKEL (reference sequence). The CDR3 is 14 residues long. CDR3: CASSQASGSYEQYF. The CDR3 bases are TGTGCCAGCAGCCAAGCTAGCGGGAGCTACGAGCAGTACTTC.

This chain connects TRBV9 to TRBJ2-2; TRBD2 matches at 14 bases. CDR1 and CDR2 from the germline V gene are SGDLS and YYNGEE. The CDR3 is 17 residues long. The J segment lost 6 bases and the V segment lost 0 bases, leaving 4 bases of the junction unmatched. The CDR3 coding sequence is TGTGCCAGCAGCGTAGTTGGGACTAGCGGGAGTTCCGGGGAGCTGTTTTTT. Translating gives CASSVVGTSGSSGELFF.

This chain links TRBV5-5 with TRBJ2-2, with 14 bases matching TRBD2. Germline V gives CDR1 SGHKS, CDR2 YYEKEE (reference sequence). The V segment lost 4 bases and the J segment 2 bases; nucleotides outside the gene matches: 4. This CDR3 region has 17 residues. The CDR3 DNA follows: TGTGCCAGCAGCCCAGGGACTAGCGGGAGCAACACCGGGGAGCTGTTTTTT. Its protein product is CASSPGTSGSNTGELFF.

This rearrangement joins TRBV24-1 to TRBJ2-3, with 9 bases aligning to TRBD2. Germline V CDR1 and CDR2: KGHDR, SFDVKD. The V gene end was trimmed by 5 bases and the J gene end by 5 bases; junction bases not matched to a gene: 7. This CDR3 is built from 15 residues. The CDR3 sequence: CATSGAGGPIDTQYF. The CDR3 DNA follows: TGTGCCACCAGTGGGGCGGGAGGGCCAATAGATACGCAGTATTTT.

The CDR3 region is CASSLDVLAGGRDTQYF. The CDR3 region has the DNA TGTGCCAGCAGCTTAGATGTGCTAGCGGGAGGGCGGGATACGCAGTATTTT. The rearrangement links TRBV7-2 to TRBJ2-3; 12 bases map to TRBD2. Germline loops: CDR1 SGHTA, CDR2 FQGNSA. The CDR3 consists of 17 residues. Trimming cost V 1 base and J 6 bases; bases outside gene matches: 8.

The chain uses TRBV15 and TRBJ1-5; no firm D call. CDR3 length: 15 residues. CDR1 is LNHNV, CDR2 YYDKDF, per germline (reference sequence). Trimming pared 0 bases from V and 9 bases from J, leaving 15 bases between. The chain's CDR3 is CATSRDVAAGSPQHF. The CDR3 coding sequence is TGTGCCACCAGCAGAGATGTGGCAGCGGGGTCGCCCCAGCATTTT.